This is a list of T cell receptor beta chains from one sample in a study of graft-versus-host responses after intestinal transplantation. Some clones are missing from TCRdb's copy, which holds only in-frame ones; the method was immunoSEQ multiplex PCR. The sample holds over 80,000 clones, 91% seen once. Their antigens remain unidentified. This sample comprised unstimulated CD4+ T cells sorted from spleen or lymph node cells, obtained before transplant. Source of these receptors: a human donor who was the organ donor for an intestinal transplant. Each CDR3 is given with its conserved first and last residue. D genes are given only for firm matches. Clone size, where shown, is once, few, many, or a class for clones that have expanded.

D	J	V	size	DNA	CDR3
.	TRBJ1-2	TRBV7-2	.	TGTGCCAGCAGCGGGGGGGTAGGCAATGGCTACACCTTC	CASSGGVGNGYTF
TRBD1	TRBJ1-5	TRBV11-2	.	TGTGCCAGCAGCTTGACAGGGAGCAATCAGCCCCAGCATTTT	CASSLTGSNQPQHF
TRBD2	TRBJ2-5	TRBV5-4	.	TGTGCCAGCAGCCGACAGTCTAGCGGGGAGACCCAGTACTTC	CASSRQSSGETQYF
.	TRBJ1-1	TRBV7-2	.	TGTGCCAGCAGCCCCAAAGGACGGGGGAATGAAGCTTTCTTT	CASSPKGRGNEAFF
TRBD2	TRBJ2-3	TRBV9	.	TGTGCCAGCAGCGGAACGGGGGGGCGGGGTACGCAGTATTTT	CASSGTGGRGTQYF
.	TRBJ2-1	TRBV29-1	.	TGCAGCGTTGTCTATCCGGGGGAGAGACCCAATGAGCAGTTCTTC	CSVVYPGERPNEQFF
TRBD1	TRBJ2-1	TRBV10-1	.	TGCGCCAGCAGGAGTGGACAGGGACCCCTCAGCTACAATGAGCAGTTCTTC	CASRSGQGPLSYNEQFF
TRBD1	TRBJ2-6	TRBV19	.	TGTGCCAGTACATGGGGACAGGCTATATCTGGGGCCAACGTCCTGACTTTC	CASTWGQAISGANVLTF
TRBD2	TRBJ2-5	TRBV20-1	.	TGCAGTGCTAGATACCGGGACTACCAGTACTTC	CSARYRDYQYF
TRBD1	TRBJ2-2	TRBV5-1	.	TGCGCCAGCAGCTTGGCCATCACAGGGGGCACCGGGGAGCTGTTTTTT	CASSLAITGGTGELFF
.	TRBJ1-6	TRBV2	.	TGTGCCAGCAGAAATGATTGGGTTTTGGAGAATTCACCCCTCCACTTT	CASRNDWVLENSPLHF
.	TRBJ1-5	TRBV28	few	TGTGCCAGCAGTTTCTATAGCATCAATCAGCCCCAGCATTTT	CASSFYSINQPQHF
.	TRBJ1-5	TRBV5-4	.	TGTGCCAGCAGCTTGAATCCAAGGGGGCAGCCCCAGCATTTT	CASSLNPRGQPQHF
.	TRBJ1-1	TRBV27	.	TGTGCCAGCAGTTTGCGGGCTCAAGGGACTGAAGCTTTCTTT	CASSLRAQGTEAFF
.	TRBJ2-7	TRBV6-1	.	TGTGCCAGCATGCCCCAGGCCTACGAGCAGTACTTC	CASMPQAYEQYF
TRBD1	TRBJ2-7	TRBV11-1	.	TGTGCCAGCAGCTTCTCGGGACAGGGCTACTACGAGCAGTACTTC	CASSFSGQGYYEQYF
.	TRBJ2-1	TRBV6-5	.	TGTGCCAGCAGTTACAGGGCCGGGACTCAGCAGTTCTTC	CASSYRAGTQQFF
.	TRBJ2-1	TRBV4-1	.	TGCGCCAGCAGCCAAATATCCAGATACAATGAGCAGTTCTTC	CASSQISRYNEQFF
TRBD2	TRBJ2-7	TRBV5-6	once	TGTGCCAGCAGCTCCCCGGGACTAACCCCCTACGAGCAGTACTTC	CASSSPGLTPYEQYF
TRBD2	TRBJ2-5	TRBV11-1	.	TGTGCCAGCAGGACTCTAGCGGGGGGCCAAGAGACCCAGTACTTC	CASRTLAGGQETQYF
.	TRBJ1-5	TRBV30	.	TGTGCCTGGAGCCCCGGGGGGGCGAATCAGCCCCAGCATTTT	CAWSPGGANQPQHF
TRBD1	TRBJ1-6	TRBV7-3	.	TGTGCCAGCAGCTCGACAGGGGCCAATTCACCCCTCCACTTT	CASSSTGANSPLHF
TRBD2	TRBJ2-1	TRBV4-1	.	TGCGCCAGCAGCCAAGGGAATAGCGGGGGGCCCACCCCCTACAATGAGCAGTTCTTC	CASSQGNSGGPTPYNEQFF
.	TRBJ1-4	TRBV9	.	TGTGCCAGCAGCGTAAGCCATGACAAGGATGAAAAACTGTTTTTT	CASSVSHDKDEKLFF
.	TRBJ2-7	TRBV7-2	once	TGTGCCAGCAGCCTCCCCAGGTACGAGCAGTACTTC	CASSLPRYEQYF
.	TRBJ2-1	TRBV19	once	TGTGCCAGTAGTATAGACCCAGGGGACAATGAGCAGTTCTTC	CASSIDPGDNEQFF
.	TRBJ2-7	TRBV19	.	TGTGCCAGTAGTATCGGCGGGTCAGGCCCGTCCTACTACGAGCAGTACTTC	CASSIGGSGPSYYEQYF
.	TRBJ2-2	TRBV6-5	once	TGTGCCAGCAGTTTCTGGGCCCGATCTAACACCGGGGAGCTGTTTTTT	CASSFWARSNTGELFF
.	TRBJ2-3	TRBV14	once	TGTGCCAGCAGCCATGCGGATACGCAGTATTTT	CASSHADTQYF
TRBD2	TRBJ2-1	TRBV11-2	.	TGTGCCAGCAGCATACTAGCGGGGGGGAACGAGCAGTTCTTC	CASSILAGGNEQFF
.	TRBJ1-5	TRBV29-1	.	TGCAGCTCTGACGGGACACAATATCAGCCCCAGCATTTT	CSSDGTQYQPQHF
.	TRBJ1-2	TRBV4-1	.	TGCGCCAGCAGCCAAGAGGGCAGGTATGGCTACACCTTC	CASSQEGRYGYTF
.	TRBJ1-4	TRBV4-3	few	TGCGCCAGCAGCCAGAGGGGGAAACTGTTTTTT	CASSQRGKLFF
.	TRBJ1-2	TRBV4-2	.	TGTGCCAGCAGCCAAGAACTTTCGGGTGGCGGCTACACCTTC	CASSQELSGGGYTF
TRBD2	TRBJ2-3	TRBV4-3	.	TGCGCCAGCAGCCAGGGACGGGTGGCGGGGGGTAGAACAGATACGCAGTATTTT	CASSQGRVAGGRTDTQYF
TRBD2	TRBJ2-1	TRBV2	.	TGTGCCAGCAGTGTAGGGACTAGCGGGGACAATGAGCAGTTCTTC	CASSVGTSGDNEQFF
TRBD2	TRBJ2-3	TRBV5-1	.	TGCGCCAGCAGCTTGGGGTTGAGTAGCGGGGGGAATGCAGATACGCAGTATTTT	CASSLGLSSGGNADTQYF
.	TRBJ2-1	TRBV18	.	TGTGCCAGCTCACCAAGCTCGGGGGATGAGCAGTTCTTC	CASSPSSGDEQFF
TRBD1	TRBJ2-5	TRBV7-2	.	TGTGCCAGCAGCCCCGGACAGGGGGCACCTCAAGAGACCCAGTACTTC	CASSPGQGAPQETQYF
TRBD2	TRBJ2-7	TRBV5-4	.	TGTGCCAGCAGCTTGGTGCGCAGCGGGGGGGCTCACGAGCAGTACTTC	CASSLVRSGGAHEQYF
.	TRBJ1-1	TRBV4-2	.	TGTGCCAGCAGCCAAGACCGAATACACGCGAACACTGAAGCTTTCTTT	CASSQDRIHANTEAFF
TRBD2	TRBJ2-1	TRBV6-4	.	TGTGCCAGCAGTGATCAGACTAGCGGGGGATACAATGAGCAGTTCTTC	CASSDQTSGGYNEQFF
.	TRBJ1-1	TRBV7-3	.	TGTGCCAGCAGCCCGTATAAGAACACTGAAGCTTTCTTT	CASSPYKNTEAFF
TRBD2	TRBJ2-3	TRBV18	.	TGTGCCAGCTCACCCGGGACTAGCGGAAGCACAGATACGCAGTATTTT	CASSPGTSGSTDTQYF
TRBD1	TRBJ1-4	TRBV4-3	.	TGCGCCAGCAGCCAACCTGGGACAGCTCTCAATGAAAAACTGTTTTTT	CASSQPGTALNEKLFF
TRBD1	TRBJ2-3	TRBV6-1	.	TGTGCCAGCAGTGAAGGGACAGGGCTTTACACAGATACGCAGTATTTT	CASSEGTGLYTDTQYF
TRBD2	TRBJ2-4	TRBV27	.	TGTGCCAGCAGTCCCCATAGCGGGGGAACCCAGGGCATTCAGTACTTC	CASSPHSGGTQGIQYF